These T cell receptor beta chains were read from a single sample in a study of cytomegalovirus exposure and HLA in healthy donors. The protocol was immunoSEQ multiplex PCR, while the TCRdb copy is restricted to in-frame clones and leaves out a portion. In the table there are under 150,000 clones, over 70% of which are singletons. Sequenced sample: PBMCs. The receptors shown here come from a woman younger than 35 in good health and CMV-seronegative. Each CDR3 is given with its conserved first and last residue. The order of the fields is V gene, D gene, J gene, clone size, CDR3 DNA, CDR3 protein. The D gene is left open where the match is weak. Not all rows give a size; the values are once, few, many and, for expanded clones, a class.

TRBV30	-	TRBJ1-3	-	TGTGCCTGGAGCGAGTCCTGGGGGGTTAGCGGAAACACCATATATTTT	CAWSESWGVSGNTIYF
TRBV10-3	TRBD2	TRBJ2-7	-	TGTGCCATCAGTCCCTCGGTGGCTAGCGGAACCTACGAGCAGTACTTC	CAISPSVASGTYEQYF
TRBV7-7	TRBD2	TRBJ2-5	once	TGTGCCAGCAGTCACGCGGGGGAAGAGACCCAGTACTTC	CASSHAGEETQYF
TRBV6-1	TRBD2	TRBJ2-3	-	TGTGCCAGCAGTGCACTAGCGGGAGGGCCTGATACGCAGTATTTT	CASSALAGGPDTQYF
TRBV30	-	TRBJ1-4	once	TGTGCCTGGGCGCAACAGACCCGTAATGAAAAACTGTTTTTT	CAWAQQTRNEKLFF
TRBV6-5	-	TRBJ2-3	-	TGTGCCAGCAGTTACCTCAGGGGCACAGATACGCAGTATTTT	CASSYLRGTDTQYF
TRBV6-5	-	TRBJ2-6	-	TGTGCCAGCTGGAGGGTACCGGTCGGGGCCAACGTCCTGACTTTC	CASWRVPVGANVLTF
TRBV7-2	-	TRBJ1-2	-	TGTGCCAGCAGCAATCCGGGGGACGTCGATGGCTACACCTTC	CASSNPGDVDGYTF
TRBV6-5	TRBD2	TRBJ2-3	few	TGTGCCACCAACGGGAGGGCCCCAGATACGCAGTATTTT	CATNGRAPDTQYF
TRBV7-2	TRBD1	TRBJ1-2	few	TGTGCCAGCAGGGCAGGGGGAAACTATGGCTACACCTTC	CASRAGGNYGYTF
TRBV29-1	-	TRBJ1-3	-	TGCAGCGTTTGGACGGAGGGTTTATTTGGAAACACCATATATTTT	CSVWTEGLFGNTIYF
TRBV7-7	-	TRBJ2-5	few	TGTGCCAGCAGCTTAGATGGTAACAGTGAGACCCAGTACTTC	CASSLDGNSETQYF
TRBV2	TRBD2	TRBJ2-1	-	TGTGCCAGCAGCTCCGGGACTAGCGGCAATGAGCAGTTCTTC	CASSSGTSGNEQFF
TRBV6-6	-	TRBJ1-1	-	TGTGCCAGCAGTTACAGAGATAACACTGAAGCTTTCTTT	CASSYRDNTEAFF
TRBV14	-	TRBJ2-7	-	TGTGCCAGCAGCCAAGGGCCCAGGGTGCTCTACGAGCAGTACTTC	CASSQGPRVLYEQYF
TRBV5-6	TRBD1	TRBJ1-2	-	TGTGCCAGCAGCACAAGACAGGGTGATGGCTACACCTTC	CASSTRQGDGYTF
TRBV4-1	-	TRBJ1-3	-	TGCGCCAGCAGCCAGGCCGTCGGAAACACCATATATTTT	CASSQAVGNTIYF
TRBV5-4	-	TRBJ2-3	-	TGTGCCAGCAGCCCGAGGGACTTCACAGATACGCAGTATTTT	CASSPRDFTDTQYF
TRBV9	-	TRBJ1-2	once	TGTGCCAGCAGCAAGAGCGACAGCCTCTATGGCTACACCTTC	CASSKSDSLYGYTF
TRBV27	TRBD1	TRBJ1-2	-	TGTGCCAGCGGGGGGACAGGGGGCCTCGATGGCTACACCTTC	CASGGTGGLDGYTF
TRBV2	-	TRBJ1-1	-	TGTGCCAACATAAGGGGCACTGAAGCTTTCTTT	CANIRGTEAFF
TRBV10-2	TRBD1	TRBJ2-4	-	TGCGCCAGCGGACAGGGGCTTACAATAGCCAAAAACATTCAGTACTTC	CASGQGLTIAKNIQYF
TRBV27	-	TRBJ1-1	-	TGTGCCAGCACCCTGACAGGAGGGAACACTGAAGCTTTCTTT	CASTLTGGNTEAFF
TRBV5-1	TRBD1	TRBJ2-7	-	TGCGCCAGCAGCTCGGGGACAGGAGGGACAGAGCAGTACTTC	CASSSGTGGTEQYF
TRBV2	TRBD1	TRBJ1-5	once	TGTGCCAGCAGTGACGACAGGGTCGGTCAGCCCCAGCATTTT	CASSDDRVGQPQHF
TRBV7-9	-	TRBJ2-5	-	TGTGCCAGCAGCTCCCCCGGCCAAGAGACCCAGTACTTC	CASSSPGQETQYF
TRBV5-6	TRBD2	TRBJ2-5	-	TGTGCCAGCAGCTTGGTTAGCGGGAGGGAGACCCAGTACTTC	CASSLVSGRETQYF
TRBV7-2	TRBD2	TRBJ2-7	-	TGTGCCAGCAGCACCATAGCGGGAGGCCACTACGAGCAGTACTTC	CASSTIAGGHYEQYF
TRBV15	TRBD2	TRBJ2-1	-	TGTGCCACCAGTGGGACTAGCGGGAGTCAGTCCTACAATGAGCAGTTCTTC	CATSGTSGSQSYNEQFF